What follows describes a single TCR beta chain. What it binds is unknown. The source of the sample is a study of cytomegalovirus exposure and HLA in healthy donors. Overall study results and limits: In vitro, a few CMV-associated chains proved specific for CMV antigens.

This table comes from immunoSEQ multiplex PCR, and its TCRdb copy is limited to in-frame clones, with some not included. This sample carries about 74,000 clones, around 94% of them seen once, and the ten largest clones take around 1.9%. Germline CDR1 and CDR2: SGHDT and YYEEEE. After removal of 4 bases from V and 0 bases from J, the junction contained 6 bases not matched to a gene. The CDR3 consists of 16 residues. The source of this sequence is a woman under 30 in good health and CMV-seropositive. Sequencing was done on a sample of PBMCs. The chain uses TRBV5-6 and TRBJ2-3; 9 bases line up with TRBD2. The CDR3 spells CASSPGLAGSTDTQYF. The DNA of the CDR3 is TGTGCCAGCAGCCCGGGGCTAGCGGGGAGCACAGATACGCAGTATTTT.